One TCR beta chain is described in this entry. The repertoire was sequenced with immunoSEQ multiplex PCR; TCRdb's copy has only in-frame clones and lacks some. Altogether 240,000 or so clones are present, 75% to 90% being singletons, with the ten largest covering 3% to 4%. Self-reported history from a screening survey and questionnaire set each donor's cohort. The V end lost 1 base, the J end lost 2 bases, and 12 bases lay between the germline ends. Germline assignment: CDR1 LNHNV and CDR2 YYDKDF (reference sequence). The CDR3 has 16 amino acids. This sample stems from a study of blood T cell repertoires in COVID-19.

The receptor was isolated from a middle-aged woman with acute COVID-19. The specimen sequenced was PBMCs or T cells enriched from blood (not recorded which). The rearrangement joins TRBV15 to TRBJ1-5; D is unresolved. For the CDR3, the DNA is TGTGCCACCAGCAGAGGGACGGGAGGAGGCAATCAGCCCCAGCATTTT. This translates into CATSRGTGGGNQPQHF.